This T cell receptor (beta chain) was identified during a study of OX40 agonist ivuxolimab in advanced cancers. Findings of the study overall: At 0.1 to 3.0 mg/kg, clonal expansion of CD4+ and CD8+ blood T cells had occurred by week 6.

From germline, CDR1 is LNHNV and CDR2 YYDKDF (reference sequence). The V gene end was trimmed by 1 base and the J gene end by 6 bases; junction bases not matched to a gene: 1. The CDR3 has 13 amino acids. A remark on this clone: What it binds is not known.

Produced via immunoSEQ multiplex PCR; TCRdb's table is partial and in-frame only. The sample includes over 90,000 clones, around 90% of them seen just once. The clonotype comes from an adult with an advanced solid tumor such as melanoma, head and neck, liver or kidney cancer. The rearrangement links TRBV15 to TRBJ1-1, with 8 bases lining up with TRBD1. Sequenced material: CD4+ or CD8+ T cells sorted from blood, taken in a trial of the OX40 agonist ivuxolimab. The DNA for the CDR3 is TGTGCCACCAGCAGAGCGGACAGGGCTGAAGCTTTCTTT. Its translation is CATSRADRAEAFF. The full variable domain, completed using reference TRBV15 and TRBJ1-1, is DAMVIQNPRYQVTQFGKPVTLSCSQTLNHNVMYWYQQKSSQAPKLLFHYYDKDFNNEADTPDNFQSRRPNTSFCFLDIRSPGLGDTAMYLCATSRADRAEAFFGQGTRLTVV.